This is a list of T cell receptor beta chains from one sample in a study of OX40 agonist ivuxolimab in advanced cancers. Profiled with immunoSEQ multiplex PCR; TCRdb holds only in-frame clones, not every one. The sample records about 61,000 clones, 80% to 90% being singletons. The sample was CD4+ or CD8+ T cells sorted from blood, taken in a trial of the OX40 agonist ivuxolimab. The receptors shown here come from an adult with an advanced solid tumor such as melanoma, head and neck, liver or kidney cancer. CDR3s leave out the opening cysteine and the closing phenylalanine or tryptophan. Each record gives: D gene, J gene, V gene, CDR3 protein. The D gene is left open where the match is weak.

d_call: NA; j_call: TRBJ1-5; v_call: TRBV2; cdr3_aa: ASSEGGDYQPQH
d_call: NA; j_call: TRBJ2-1; v_call: TRBV28; cdr3_aa: ASNRPPGNEQF
d_call: NA; j_call: TRBJ2-7; v_call: TRBV30; cdr3_aa: AWSVLGQQY
d_call: TRBD1; j_call: TRBJ1-3; v_call: TRBV15; cdr3_aa: ATSREGTGNSGNTIY
d_call: TRBD1; j_call: TRBJ1-3; v_call: TRBV29-1; cdr3_aa: SATTGPGNTIY
d_call: NA; j_call: TRBJ1-5; v_call: TRBV6-1; cdr3_aa: ASRIGSNQPQH
d_call: NA; j_call: TRBJ2-7; v_call: TRBV13; cdr3_aa: ASSLGGEQY
d_call: NA; j_call: TRBJ2-1; v_call: TRBV6-1; cdr3_aa: ASRFTEQF
d_call: TRBD1; j_call: TRBJ2-7; v_call: TRBV5-5; cdr3_aa: ASSSRPGTGGYEQY
d_call: NA; j_call: TRBJ1-5; v_call: TRBV19; cdr3_aa: ASSRAPDQPQH
d_call: NA; j_call: TRBJ1-1; v_call: TRBV5-1; cdr3_aa: ASSLEGQLNTEAF
d_call: TRBD1; j_call: TRBJ1-6; v_call: TRBV9; cdr3_aa: ASSGDRGSYNSPLH
d_call: NA; j_call: TRBJ1-2; v_call: TRBV7-2; cdr3_aa: ASSLGTGLGGYGYT
d_call: NA; j_call: TRBJ2-1; v_call: TRBV5-1; cdr3_aa: ASSLSGSSYNEQF
d_call: TRBD2; j_call: TRBJ2-7; v_call: TRBV9; cdr3_aa: ASSVGWESGSPAYEQY
d_call: TRBD2; j_call: TRBJ2-1; v_call: TRBV5-4; cdr3_aa: ASSLASGSENEQF
d_call: NA; j_call: TRBJ2-3; v_call: TRBV19; cdr3_aa: ASSTGGGTDTQY
d_call: NA; j_call: TRBJ1-1; v_call: TRBV4-1; cdr3_aa: ASSQEGVWGPAF
d_call: TRBD2; j_call: TRBJ2-3; v_call: TRBV7-8; cdr3_aa: ASSFGGRASTDTQY
d_call: NA; j_call: TRBJ1-2; v_call: TRBV19; cdr3_aa: ASSNSGGDGGYT
d_call: TRBD1; j_call: TRBJ2-5; v_call: TRBV28; cdr3_aa: ASTLGQDTFGETQY
d_call: NA; j_call: TRBJ2-7; v_call: TRBV10-3; cdr3_aa: AIGPGDYEQY
d_call: TRBD1; j_call: TRBJ2-1; v_call: TRBV7-2; cdr3_aa: ASSLRTGGFNEQF
d_call: NA; j_call: TRBJ2-5; v_call: TRBV7-6; cdr3_aa: ASSSGYLEIQY
d_call: NA; j_call: TRBJ2-7; v_call: TRBV5-1; cdr3_aa: ASRYGRGGDEQY
d_call: TRBD1; j_call: TRBJ2-7; v_call: TRBV7-8; cdr3_aa: ASSARDSPTYEQY
d_call: NA; j_call: TRBJ1-4; v_call: TRBV2; cdr3_aa: ASTLGGPGEKLF
d_call: NA; j_call: TRBJ2-7; v_call: TRBV30; cdr3_aa: AWRENHEQY
d_call: NA; j_call: TRBJ1-1; v_call: TRBV4-1; cdr3_aa: ASSRERVNVEAF
d_call: NA; j_call: TRBJ2-7; v_call: TRBV29-1; cdr3_aa: SVEDRDGRYEQY
d_call: NA; j_call: TRBJ2-7; v_call: TRBV29-1; cdr3_aa: SVEEGVREQY
d_call: NA; j_call: TRBJ1-5; v_call: TRBV30; cdr3_aa: AWGAGGRQPQH
d_call: TRBD1; j_call: TRBJ1-1; v_call: TRBV2; cdr3_aa: ASRKGQGEGEAF
d_call: NA; j_call: TRBJ2-2; v_call: TRBV4-3; cdr3_aa: ASSQGPNTGELF
d_call: TRBD1; j_call: TRBJ2-7; v_call: TRBV28; cdr3_aa: ASSLGRGLAYEQY
d_call: TRBD1; j_call: TRBJ2-3; v_call: TRBV12-5; cdr3_aa: ASGNSRDRGFRRTDTQY
d_call: TRBD2; j_call: TRBJ2-2; v_call: TRBV4-3; cdr3_aa: ASSQLAGPDGELF
d_call: TRBD2; j_call: TRBJ2-3; v_call: TRBV2; cdr3_aa: ASKKKLAGGRDTQY
d_call: TRBD1; j_call: TRBJ2-6; v_call: TRBV11-2; cdr3_aa: ASSLVWTGPLMVLT
d_call: TRBD1; j_call: TRBJ2-5; v_call: TRBV29-1; cdr3_aa: SVNPGQGETQY
d_call: TRBD2; j_call: TRBJ2-6; v_call: TRBV18; cdr3_aa: ASSPGGLAGISGANVLT
d_call: TRBD1; j_call: TRBJ2-7; v_call: TRBV27; cdr3_aa: ASSVSGTGGYYEQY
d_call: TRBD1; j_call: TRBJ2-7; v_call: TRBV28; cdr3_aa: AGAGGLGEQY
d_call: NA; j_call: TRBJ2-6; v_call: TRBV18; cdr3_aa: ASSPPTGNSGANVLT
d_call: NA; j_call: TRBJ1-1; v_call: TRBV5-1; cdr3_aa: ASRGDTEAF
d_call: NA; j_call: TRBJ1-1; v_call: TRBV23-1; cdr3_aa: ASSKNTEAF
d_call: TRBD1; j_call: TRBJ1-6; v_call: TRBV7-2; cdr3_aa: ASSLKTGNSPLH
d_call: NA; j_call: TRBJ1-5; v_call: TRBV18; cdr3_aa: ASSPLPGSDQPQH
d_call: NA; j_call: TRBJ2-5; v_call: TRBV5-6; cdr3_aa: ASSLAPGVGETQY